This T cell receptor beta chain was sequenced in a study of blood T cell repertoires in COVID-19. Looking at the study overall: COVID-19 samples from acute and convalescent phases originated in the United States, Italy and Spain. T cells, B-cell-depleted T cells, or PBMCs supplied cDNA or gDNA.

Enrolment of Seattle patients took place during active infection, and they were followed longitudinally. This CDR3 has 15 amino acids. CDR1 is SNHLY and CDR2 is FYNNEI in the germline V gene. Germline trimming cut 7 bases from V and 7 bases from J; bases unmatched to any gene: 5. Original processing notes: Nucleated cell counts were estimated from reference gene primer amplification. This table comes from immunoSEQ multiplex PCR, and its TCRdb copy is limited to in-frame clones, with some not included. V and J calls and clone size are those listed in that table; D and trimming were worked out from the DNA. The repertoire consists of almost 250,000 clones, with approximately 85% occurring once and the leading ten covering approximately 5.5%.

The sequence was obtained from an elderly woman with COVID-19, enrolled during active disease. This chain joins TRBV2 and TRBJ2-2; 14 bases are a match to TRBD2. The specimen was peripheral blood. In DNA form, the CDR3 reads TGTGCCAGCAAGGGACTAGCGGGGGAGAGCGGGGAGCTGTTTTTT. Its translation is CASKGLAGESGELFF.